This T cell receptor beta chain originates from a study of T cell changes during pregnancy in multiple sclerosis. Germline V gene lookup returns CDR1 MDHEN and CDR2 SYDVKM. Germline trimming cut 5 bases from V and 2 bases from J; bases unmatched to any gene: 6. The length of the CDR3 is 16 residues. TCRdb keeps only in-frame clones here, not all; method: immunoSEQ multiplex PCR. The repertoire includes under 110,000 clones, roughly nine tenths of them detected once, and roughly 1.6% sits in the top ten. The sequence was collected from a female donor with multiple sclerosis, enrolled in a pregnancy study. This sequence joins TRBV28 and TRBJ2-3; 11 positions agree with TRBD2. The sequenced sample was peripheral blood, obtained before pregnancy. The CDR3 region is CASSPRLAGNTDTQYF. The CDR3 coding sequence is TGTGCCAGCAGTCCTCGACTAGCGGGAAACACAGATACGCAGTATTTT.